This T cell receptor beta chain was sequenced in a study of shared clonotypes between healthy human individuals. The naive CD8 subset, CD45RO-negative cells positively selected for CCR7, excluded terminally differentiated effector memory CD45RA+ cells. Comment on this clone: No antigen is known for it.

Findings of the study overall: Rarefaction showed sorted-subset sequencing was incomplete despite large depth. An expected dependence of interdonor clonotype sharing on sequencing depth was noted. Across subsets, estimated richness was generally greater for naive than for memory populations.

Germline V gives CDR1 SQVTM, CDR2 ANQGSEA. The CDR3 has 12 residues. Between the trimmed V and J ends, which lost 6 bases and 6 bases, there was a span of 15 bases. Some clones are missing from TCRdb's copy, which holds only in-frame ones; the method was immunoSEQ multiplex PCR. This sample yields some 2.1 million clones, of which about 95% are seen a single time; roughly 1% belongs to the top ten. Sample: naive CD8+ T cells sorted from blood. This chain links TRBV29-1 with TRBJ2-7, with a weak D call TRBD1 (6 bases). This clonotype was sampled from a man aged 18 to 30 in good health. The CDR3 sequence: CSVIGGEPEQYF. As DNA, the CDR3 is TGCAGCGTGATAGGGGGAGAACCCGAGCAGTACTTC.